This T cell receptor beta chain came from a study of T cells after somatic rescue of genetic block. The assay was immunoSEQ multiplex PCR, and TCRdb's table has in-frame clones only and misses some. The profile shows roughly 70,000 clones, roughly nine tenths of them singletons. The V gene lost 9 bases and the J gene lost 5 bases, with 20 bases spanning the gap. The CDR3 runs 14 residues. Germline values: CDR1 SGHDT, CDR2 YYEEEE. This rearrangement joins TRBV5-6 to TRBJ1-2; unclear D gene. The receptor was derived from a man aged 35-49 years. The sample taken for sequencing was peripheral blood mononuclear cells (PBMCs). DNA of the CDR3: TGTGCCACCAAGGCCCCCGGAGGCGAGTATGGCTACACCTTC. Translated, it gives CATKAPGGEYGYTF.